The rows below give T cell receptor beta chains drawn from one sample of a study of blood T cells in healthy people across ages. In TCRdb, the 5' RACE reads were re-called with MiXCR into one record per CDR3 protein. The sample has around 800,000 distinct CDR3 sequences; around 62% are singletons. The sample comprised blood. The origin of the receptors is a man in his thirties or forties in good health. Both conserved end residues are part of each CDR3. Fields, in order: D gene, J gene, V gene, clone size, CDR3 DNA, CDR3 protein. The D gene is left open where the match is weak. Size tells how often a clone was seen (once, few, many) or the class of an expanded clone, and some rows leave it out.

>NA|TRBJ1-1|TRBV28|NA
TGTGCCAGCAGTTTAAAAAGGGTGGGGCCCACTGAAGCTTTCTTT
CASSLKRVGPTEAFF
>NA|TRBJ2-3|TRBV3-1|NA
TGTGCCAGCAGCCAAGTATATAGCCTCCCGGTCGTTGGCACAGATACGCAGTATTTT
CASSQVYSLPVVGTDTQYF
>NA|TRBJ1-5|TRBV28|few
TGTGCCAGCAGTTCCCTGACCGGGCCCACCTGGAGTAGCAATCAGCCCCAGCATTTT
CASSSLTGPTWSSNQPQHF
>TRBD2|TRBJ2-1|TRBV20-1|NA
TGCAGTGCTAGAGATTCAAGCGGGGGGGACAATGAGCAGTTCTTC
CSARDSSGGDNEQFF
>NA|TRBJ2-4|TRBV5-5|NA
TGTGCCAGCACGACTACAGGGACTGAAAGCATTCAGTACTTC
CASTTTGTESIQYF
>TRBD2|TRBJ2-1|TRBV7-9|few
TGTGCCAGCAGCTTAAGGAGCGGGGGGGCCTTGAATGAGCAGTTCTTC
CASSLRSGGALNEQFF
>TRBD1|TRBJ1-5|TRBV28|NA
TGTGCCAGTATCATGGCAGGGGGCGTCAGGCAGCCCCAGCATTTT
CASIMAGGVRQPQHF
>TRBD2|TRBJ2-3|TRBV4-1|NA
TGCGCCAGCAGCCAAGAGATCCAGCGGGGGCTCACAGATACGCAGTATTTT
CASSQEIQRGLTDTQYF
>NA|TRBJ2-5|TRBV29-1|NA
TGCAGCGTTTACCTTCTCCAAGAGACCCAGTACTTC
CSVYLLQETQYF
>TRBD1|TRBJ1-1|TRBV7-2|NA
TGTGCCAGCAGCCAAGGGAGGGCAGGGGGCGGAGGAGCTTTCTTT
CASSQGRAGGGGAFF
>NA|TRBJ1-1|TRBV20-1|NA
TGCAGTGCTAGGGCCACCAGGATTGAAGCTTTCTTT
CSARATRIEAFF
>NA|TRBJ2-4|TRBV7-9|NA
TGTGCCAGCAGCCCGTTAACGGGATTTGTAGCCAAAAACATTCAGTACTTC
CASSPLTGFVAKNIQYF
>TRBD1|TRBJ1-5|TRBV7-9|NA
TGTGCCAGCAGCTTAGCGGCAGGGGGTGATCAGCCCCAGCATTTT
CASSLAAGGDQPQHF
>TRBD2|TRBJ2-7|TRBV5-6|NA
TGTGCCAGCAGCTTAATTCCTAGCGGGGGGGCCTACGAGCAGTACTTC
CASSLIPSGGAYEQYF
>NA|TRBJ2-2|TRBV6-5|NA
TGTGCCAGCAGTTACTCCTCACACAGGAACACCGGGGAGCTGTTTTTT
CASSYSSHRNTGELFF
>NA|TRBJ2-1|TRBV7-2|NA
TGTGCCAGCAGCGGGGCCTTGGGGCGTCGCAATGAGCAGTTCTTC
CASSGALGRRNEQFF
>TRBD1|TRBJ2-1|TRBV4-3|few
TGCGCCAGCAGCCCGGGACAGGTAACCTACAATGAGCAGTTCTTC
CASSPGQVTYNEQFF
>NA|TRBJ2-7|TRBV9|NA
TGTGCCAGCAGCGACAACAAGGGAGGGGGCGGGTACGAGCAGTACTTC
CASSDNKGGGGYEQYF
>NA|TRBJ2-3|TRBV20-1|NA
TGCAGTGCGGCCGGGGCTACAGATACGCAGTATTTT
CSAAGATDTQYF
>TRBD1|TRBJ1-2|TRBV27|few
TGTGCCAGCAGTCCCCACCCCCGGGACAGGGTATATGGCTACACCTTC
CASSPHPRDRVYGYTF
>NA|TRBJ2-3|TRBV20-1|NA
TGCAGTGCCGCGACTAGTATAACTAGCACAGATACGCAGTATTTT
CSAATSITSTDTQYF